The 18 T cell receptor beta chains reported below all come from one sample, sequenced in a study of T cell repertoires in cytomegalovirus infection (dated by TCRdb to the late 2010s). The sample's treatment or condition, from its label and the paper: in vitro stimulation with specific CMV peptide epitopes to enrich CMV-specific T cells. For these TCRs, the target antigens are not known. TCRdb lists the instrument as Illumina HiSeq 1500. TCRdb ran its own pipeline on the public reads, namely fastp trimming at Q25 and MiXCR clone calling, and kept in-frame beta chains. Rows are combined by CDR3 protein, so each entry shows the most common genes and DNA. The sample data list tens of thousands of distinct CDR3 sequences, and about 30% of these were observed just once. The ten most abundant clones make up 50% to 65% of the sample. Source: CD8+ T cells from cultured PBMCs, taken from culture after CMV antigen stimulation. The receptors stem from a human donor in good health (CMV status not recorded). Some clones in this sample may be carry-over from other donors' samples.

A remark on this clonotype: A much larger clone lies a single base off, so this may be a read error. The rearrangement uses TRBV27 and TRBJ2-1; D may correspond to TRBD1 or TRBD2 (5 bases each). Per the germline V gene, CDR1 is MNHEY and CDR2 is SMNVEV (reference sequence). The CDR3 has 16 amino acids. Trimming removed 2 bases at V and 3 bases at J, with 14 bases between. The CDR3 spells CASSLAGAGIYNEQFF. CDR3 bases: TGTGCCAGCAGTTTAGCCGGGGCAGGGATCTACAATGAGCAGTTCTTC.

This clonotype appeared a few times. The chain employs TRBV29-1 and TRBJ2-5; D may be TRBD2 (5 bases). Trimming stripped 5 bases from V and 0 bases from J, with 10 bases between. Germline V gives CDR1 SQVTM, CDR2 ANQGSEA. The length of the CDR3 is 13 residues. The CDR3 DNA is TGCAGCGTTCCCGGAGGATACCAAGAGACCCAGTACTTC. Protein product: CSVPGGYQETQYF.

This clonotype was seen more than once but under ten times. This chain connects TRBV5-8 to TRBJ1-1; 7 bases are a match to TRBD1. The CDR3 loop spans 15 amino acids. Germline lookup yields CDR1 SGHTS and CDR2 YDEGEE. V was clipped by 4 bases and J by 0 bases; unmatched bases: 6. CDR3 DNA: TGTGCCAGCAGCGGGGGGACAGTTTTGAACACTGAAGCTTTCTTT. Protein product: CASSGGTVLNTEAFF.

V is TRBV11-3 and J is TRBJ2-3; possibly TRBD2 for D (6 bases). This CDR3 contains 15 residues. CDR1 and CDR2 (germline): SGHNT, YENEEA. V was shortened by 0 bases and J by 1 base, with 8 bases between the two germline ends. The CDR3 loop reads CASSLEASGTDTQYF. The DNA for the CDR3 is TGTGCCAGCAGCTTAGAGGCTAGCGGCACAGATACGCAGTATTTT.

Many counts were recorded for this clonotype. The chain combines TRBV27 with TRBJ1-5, with D tentatively TRBD1 (5 bases). Germline loops: CDR1 MNHEY, CDR2 SMNVEV (reference sequence). V gave up 6 bases and J gave up 1 base, with 13 bases separating them. This CDR3 has 15 amino acids. CDR3: CASRETAGSNQPQHF. CDR3 DNA sequence: TGTGCCAGCAGGGAGACAGCCGGGAGCAATCAGCCCCAGCATTTT.

The chain joins TRBV7-8 to TRBJ1-4, with D perhaps TRBD1 (5 bases). This CDR3 has 12 amino acids. With 5 bases removed from V and 13 bases from J, the gap between germline ends came to 14 bases. In germline, CDR1 is SGHVS, CDR2 FQNEAQ. In DNA form, the CDR3 reads TGTGCCAGCAGCCCAGCGGGGGTGGGACTGTTTTTT. The encoded protein is CASSPAGVGLFF.

The rearrangement joins TRBV12-3 or TRBV12-4 to TRBJ2-7, with unresolved D. This CDR3 is 12 amino acids long. With 3 bases removed from V and 3 bases from J, the gap between germline ends came to 6 bases. The CDR3 reads CASSLVNYEQYF. CDR3 nucleotide sequence: TGTGCCAGCAGTTTGGTCAACTACGAGCAGTACTTC.

The chain uses TRBV6-6 and TRBJ1-1; D is unclear. The CDR3 has 13 residues. Germline V gives CDR1 MNHNY, CDR2 SVGAGI (reference sequence). With 2 bases removed from V and 4 bases from J, the gap between germline ends came to 8 bases. CDR3 region: CASSYGGTTEAFF. For the CDR3, the DNA is TGTGCCAGCAGTTACGGTGGAACCACTGAAGCTTTCTTT.

The chain uses TRBV6-1 and TRBJ1-5; 7 bases are shared with TRBD1. The CDR3 loop spans 15 amino acids. Germline V gives CDR1 MNHNS, CDR2 SASEGT. The junction had 1 base not matched to a gene; V was cut back by 2 bases and J by 0 bases. The CDR3 DNA is TGTGCCAGCAGTGAAAGACAGGGTAGCAATCAGCCCCAGCATTTT. Translating gives CASSERQGSNQPQHF.

J is TRBJ1-2 and V is TRBV7-9; TRBD1 might be the D (5 bases). The CDR3 length is 13 residues. The ends were cut back, 5 bases at V and 9 bases at J, with 16 bases in the middle. Germline loops: CDR1 SEHNR, CDR2 FQNEAQ (reference sequence). In DNA, the CDR3 is TGTGCCAGCAGCCTCGGGGGTGAATTGAGCTACACCTTC. Its protein product is CASSLGGELSYTF.

This clonotype was seen a handful of times. The chain links TRBV7-9 to TRBJ2-3; D uncertain. V was shortened by 7 bases and J by 3 bases, with 14 bases between the two germline ends. Germline V gene lookup returns CDR1 SEHNR and CDR2 FQNEAQ (reference sequence). The CDR3 has 14 residues. CDR3 bases: TGTGCCAGCACCGGAATGTATTCAACAGATACGCAGTATTTT. This gives the protein CASTGMYSTDTQYF.

This clonotype appeared a few times. J is TRBJ2-3 and V is TRBV20-1, with 8 positions matching TRBD2. Germline trimming cut 3 bases from V and 0 bases from J; bases unmatched to any gene: 17. In germline, CDR1 is DFQATT, CDR2 SNEGSKA (reference sequence). CDR3 length: 19 amino acids. CDR3 sequence (DNA): TGCAGTGCTAGGGACCCCCGGGGGGGGACTCGAAGTAGCACAGATACGCAGTATTTT. This encodes CSARDPRGGTRSSTDTQYF.

In its sample, this clonotype was seen a few times. The chain uses TRBV6-5 and TRBJ2-7, with D perhaps TRBD1 (5 bases). The germline V gene encodes CDR1 MNHEY and CDR2 SVGAGI. V lost 6 bases to trimming and J lost 5 bases, with 20 bases between them. This CDR3 is 15 amino acids long. The CDR3 region has the DNA TGTGCCAGCAGCCTCTCCCCGGCAGGGAATGACGAGCAGTACTTC. Translation gives CASSLSPAGNDEQYF.

This clonotype was found a few times. The V gene is TRBV11-1, the J gene TRBJ2-7, with D possibly TRBD1 on 6 matching bases. V was pared by 2 bases and J by 9 bases, with 11 bases between. In germline, CDR1 is SGHAT, CDR2 FQDESV (reference sequence). The CDR3 spans 12 residues. CDR3 sequence (DNA): TGTGCCAGCAGCTTAACCGGACAGCCGCAGTACTTC. Amino acids: CASSLTGQPQYF.

The table lists this clonotype with many counts. J is TRBJ2-1 and V is TRBV7-9; 10 positions match TRBD2. CDR3 length: 16 amino acids. The junction had 2 bases not matched to a gene; V was cut back by 1 base and J by 2 bases. CDR1 and CDR2 (germline): SEHNR, FQNEAQ (reference sequence). The CDR3 is CASSLESGGAYNEQFF. The DNA for the CDR3 is TGTGCCAGCAGCTTAGAGAGCGGGGGGGCCTACAATGAGCAGTTCTTC.

The gene calls are TRBV12-3 or TRBV12-4 and TRBJ2-3; 14 positions agree with TRBD2. With V trimmed by 7 bases and J by 7 bases, 25 bases remained unmatched. This CDR3 contains 21 residues. The CDR3 sequence: CASTPGWGAGLAGDSVNTQYF. CDR3 DNA: TGTGCCAGCACCCCCGGATGGGGAGCGGGACTAGCGGGAGACTCTGTAAATACGCAGTATTTT.

This clonotype was recorded a few times. The CDR3 DNA reads TGTGCTAGTGGGAGGGGACAGGGCTACGAGCAGTACTTC. Its translation: CASGRGQGYEQYF. This chain joins TRBV12-5 and TRBJ2-7; 9 bases map to TRBD1. The CDR3 has 13 residues. CDR1 is LGHNT and CDR2 is FRNRAP in the germline V gene. The V gene end was trimmed by 6 bases and the J gene end by 3 bases; junction bases not matched to a gene: 3.

In this sample, this clonotype turned up many times. The chain is built from TRBV6-1 and TRBJ2-7; maybe TRBD2 (5 bases). Germline V gene lookup returns CDR1 MNHNS and CDR2 SASEGT. The length of the CDR3 is 18 residues. V shed 2 bases and J shed 3 bases, with 23 bases lying between them. This CDR3 is CASSERRGRLGSSYEQYF. CDR3 in DNA: TGTGCCAGCAGTGAACGGCGAGGGCGGCTCGGTTCAAGCTACGAGCAGTACTTC.